These 27 T cell receptor beta chains came from one sample sequenced in a study of cytomegalovirus exposure and HLA in healthy donors. Clones were read by immunoSEQ multiplex PCR, and TCRdb kept only the in-frame ones, dropping some. The sample yields approximately 230,000 clones, more than 85% seen once. The specimen was PBMCs. Source of these receptors: a man between 18 and 35 years old in good health and CMV-seropositive.

V gene TRBV2 combines with J gene TRBJ2-7; 12 positions match TRBD1. Looked up from germline, CDR1 is SNHLY and CDR2 is FYNNEI. CDR3 size: 19 residues. With 4 bases clipped from V and 1 base from J, the junction kept 14 bases outside the gene matches. This CDR3 is CASSGDPGTGGLFSYEQYF. The CDR3 DNA reads as TGTGCCAGCAGTGGTGATCCCGGGACAGGGGGCCTGTTTTCCTACGAGCAGTACTTC.

The V and J genes are TRBV28 and TRBJ1-2; a possible D gene is TRBD1 (5 bases). V was shortened by 7 bases and J by 5 bases, with 20 bases between the two germline ends. CDR1 is MDHEN and CDR2 is SYDVKM in the germline V gene. The CDR3 extends over 15 amino acids. Here the CDR3 DNA reads TGTGCCAGCACCCACGGCGGGGGGAGTGTATATGGCTACACCTTC. It yields the protein CASTHGGGSVYGYTF.

This clone was detected once. The chain recombines TRBV5-1 with TRBJ2-2; D perhaps matches TRBD2 (5 bases). This CDR3 has 16 residues. Germline V gives CDR1 SGHRS, CDR2 YFSETQ. V was clipped by 0 bases and J by 0 bases, with 9 bases between them. CDR3 amino acids: CASSLAGVSNTGELFF. CDR3 nucleotide sequence: TGCGCCAGCAGCTTGGCCGGGGTTTCGAACACCGGGGAGCTGTTTTTT.

V usage is TRBV27 and J usage is TRBJ2-1; possible D gene TRBD1, 5 bases. Trimming stripped 7 bases from V and 8 bases from J, with 21 bases between. This CDR3 is 15 amino acids long. Germline V CDR1 and CDR2: MNHEY, SMNVEV (reference sequence). The CDR3 is CASMPRQLRLDEQFF. The CDR3 DNA sequence: TGTGCCAGCATGCCAAGACAGCTTCGTCTTGATGAGCAGTTCTTC.

V and J are TRBV5-1 and TRBJ2-7, with 9 bases lining up with TRBD2. Unmatched junction bases numbered 4, after V lost 0 bases and J lost 0 bases. From germline, CDR1 is SGHRS and CDR2 YFSETQ. The CDR3 loop spans 16 amino acids. In DNA form, the CDR3 reads TGCGCCAGCAGCTTGGTACCTAGCGGGACCTCCTACGAGCAGTACTTC. It translates to CASSLVPSGTSYEQYF. Based on the CDR3 plus reference TRBV5-1 and TRBJ2-7, the full variable domain is KAGVTQTPRYLIKTRGQQVTLSCSPISGHRSVSWYQQTPGQGLQFLFEYFSETQRNKGNFPGRFSGRQFSNSRSEMNVSTLELGDSALYLCASSLVPSGTSYEQYFGPGTRLTVT.

V usage is TRBV7-3 and J usage is TRBJ2-1, with 14 bases fitting TRBD2. Germline trimming cut 5 bases from V and 10 bases from J; bases unmatched to any gene: 10. CDR3 size: 16 residues. Per the germline V gene, CDR1 is SGHTA and CDR2 is FQGTGA. CDR3 protein: CASSALGTSGSREQFF. CDR3 nucleotides: TGTGCCAGCAGCGCCCTCGGGACTAGCGGGAGTAGAGAGCAGTTCTTC.

The chain links TRBV2 to TRBJ2-7, with 7 bases matching TRBD1. CDR1 is SNHLY, CDR2 FYNNEI, per germline. J lost 0 bases, V lost 8 bases, and 1 base had no gene match. This CDR3 region has 12 residues. The CDR3: CASSGGSYEQYF. The CDR3 nucleotides are TGTGCCAGCTCAGGGGGCTCCTACGAGCAGTACTTC.

The rearrangement links TRBV4-2 to TRBJ1-2; TRBD1 matches 7 bases. CDR1 is LGHNA, CDR2 YNFKEQ, per germline. The CDR3 spans 17 residues. V dropped 0 bases and J dropped 3; count of bases not matched to a gene: 10. CDR3 nucleotides: TGTGCCAGCAGCCAAGAAGGCTCGGCAGGGGGTTACTATGGCTACACCTTC. Its protein product is CASSQEGSAGGYYGYTF.

This clone is a singleton in its sample. This sequence joins TRBV7-2 and TRBJ2-7, with 8 bases fitting TRBD1. V gave up 5 bases and J gave up 6 bases; unmatched junction bases: 3. CDR1 SGHTA and CDR2 FQGNSA come from the germline V gene. The CDR3 is 12 amino acids. CDR3 sequence reads: CASSPTGVEQYF. CDR3 coding DNA: TGTGCCAGCAGCCCGACAGGGGTCGAGCAGTACTTC.

The rearrangement links TRBV5-1 to TRBJ2-1, with a weak D call TRBD1 (6 bases). The CDR3 has 13 residues. V lost 3 bases, J lost 3 bases, and 7 bases lay in between. Germline V gene lookup returns CDR1 SGHRS and CDR2 YFSETQ. CDR3: CASSWTDYNEQFF. The CDR3 DNA reads as TGCGCCAGCAGCTGGACAGACTACAATGAGCAGTTCTTC.

The CDR3 region has the DNA TGTGCCAGCAGTTTCGGTACAGGCGCTACTTTAAGCTACACCTTC. Encoded protein: CASSFGTGATLSYTF. The gene calls are TRBV27 and TRBJ1-2; maybe TRBD1 (5 bases). Per the germline V gene, CDR1 is MNHEY and CDR2 is SMNVEV (reference sequence). V lost 3 bases and J 9 bases, leaving 20 bases between the germline ends. The CDR3 contains 15 residues.

The V and J genes are TRBV4-1 and TRBJ2-5; 7 bases line up with TRBD1. CDR3 size: 15 residues. Germline V gene sequence: CDR1 MGHRA, CDR2 YSYEKL. V lost 3 bases and J lost 0; bases outside the gene matches: 4. In DNA form, the CDR3 reads TGCGCCAGCAGCCACCCTGACAGGGACCAAGAGACCCAGTACTTC. The encoded protein is CASSHPDRDQETQYF.

V and J are TRBV7-6 and TRBJ2-2; 11 bases fit TRBD2. The J segment lost 4 bases and the V segment lost 4 bases, leaving 5 bases of the junction unmatched. Germline V gene data show CDR1 as SGHVS and CDR2 as FNYEAQ. This CDR3 is 16 amino acids long. Written as DNA, the CDR3 is TGTGCCAGCAGCTCAGGGACTAGCGGTTTCACCGGGGAGCTGTTTTTT. Residues: CASSSGTSGFTGELFF.

The chain couples TRBV28 to TRBJ2-7; D might be TRBD1 or TRBD2, each matching 5 bases. Trimming took off 5 bases at V and 3 bases at J, with 17 bases between the two ends. The CDR3 runs to 15 residues. Germline values: CDR1 MDHEN, CDR2 SYDVKM. The CDR3 nucleotides read TGTGCCAGCAGTCCGCCGGGGACGGACCGCTACGAGCAGTACTTC. It is translated as CASSPPGTDRYEQYF.

This chain's CDR3 is CASSVGIRAGQSHKDGYTF. DNA for the CDR3: TGTGCCAGCAGCGTAGGTATCCGAGCGGGACAGTCCCATAAGGATGGCTACACCTTC. The rearrangement links TRBV9 to TRBJ1-2; 7 positions match TRBD1. V lost 0 bases, J lost 6 bases, and 20 bases stayed unmatched. Germline values: CDR1 SGDLS, CDR2 YYNGEE. The CDR3 is 19 residues long.

The chain is built from TRBV6-6 and TRBJ1-2; tentatively, D is TRBD1 (5 bases). The germline V gene encodes CDR1 MNHNY and CDR2 SVGAGI (reference sequence). The CDR3 is 14 amino acids. Trimming shortened V by 0 bases and J by 5 bases, and 10 bases separated the two germline ends. CDR3 sequence (DNA): TGTGCCAGCAGTTACTCCCGGGGGTCGTATGGCTACACCTTC. The encoded protein is CASSYSRGSYGYTF.

There are a few counts of this clone. The chain employs TRBV5-1 and TRBJ2-7; D gene uncertain. This CDR3 region has 12 residues. V lost 1 base and J lost 4, with 6 bases in between. The germline V gene has CDR1 SGHRS and CDR2 YFSETQ. Written as DNA, the CDR3 is TGCGCCAGCAGCTTGTTTGGGTACGAGCAGTACTTC. Residues: CASSLFGYEQYF.

The rearrangement uses TRBV6-6 and TRBJ2-7, with a tentative D call TRBD1 (6 bases). This CDR3 region has 14 residues. CDR1 and CDR2 from the germline V gene are MNHNY and SVGAGI (reference sequence). Trimming cost V 2 bases and J 2 bases, with 10 bases left between them. The DNA of the CDR3 is TGTGCCAGCAGTTACAACAGGGAACCCTACGAGCAGTACTTC. Encoded protein: CASSYNREPYEQYF.

This chain connects TRBV4-1 to TRBJ2-2; 7 bases are a match to TRBD1. Germline-derived CDR1 and CDR2 are MGHRA and YSYEKL. The CDR3 length is 16 residues. J gave up 1 base and V 0 bases, and 2 bases lay outside the gene matches. This chain's CDR3 is CASSQDRDRNTGELFF. The CDR3 nucleotides read TGCGCCAGCAGCCAAGACCGGGACAGGAACACCGGGGAGCTGTTTTTT.

The CDR3 DNA follows: TGTGCCAGTAGTACACAAGCGGGAGATGCGGATGAGCAGTTCTTC. Translation gives CASSTQAGDADEQFF. The rearrangement links TRBV19 to TRBJ2-1, with TRBD2 matching 8 bases. The trim removed 4 bases at V and 8 bases at J, leaving 10 bases unmatched. Germline CDR1 is LNHDA and CDR2 is SQIVND (reference sequence). This CDR3 comprises 15 residues.

The chain carries TRBV6-5 and TRBJ2-1, with 8 bases matching TRBD2. Germline V lookup: CDR1 MNHEY, CDR2 SVGAGI. The CDR3 contains 14 residues. With 4 bases clipped from V and 6 bases from J, the junction kept 5 bases outside the gene matches. The CDR3 here is CASSWTSQINEQFF. CDR3 in DNA: TGTGCCAGCAGTTGGACTAGCCAAATCAATGAGCAGTTCTTC.

The CDR3 sequence is CASSLGEDTGGPNTEAFF. CDR3 coding DNA: TGTGCCAGCAGCTTAGGAGAAGACACAGGGGGACCGAACACTGAAGCTTTCTTT. The rearrangement links TRBV7-3 to TRBJ1-1, with 8 bases that match TRBD1. V was pared by 2 bases and J by 1 base, with 12 bases of the junction left unmatched. The CDR3 loop spans 18 amino acids. Germline V lookup: CDR1 SGHTA, CDR2 FQGTGA. The full variable domain, in which reference TRBV7-3 and TRBJ1-1 provide the parts outside the CDR3, is GAGVSQTPSNKVTEKGKYVELRCDPISGHTALYWYRQSLGQGPEFLIYFQGTGAADDSGLPNDRFFAVRPEGSVSTLKIQRTERGDSAVYLCASSLGEDTGGPNTEAFFGQGTRLTVV.

The chain has TRBV18 and TRBJ2-3; D is perhaps TRBD1 or TRBD2 (5 bases each). Germline CDR1 is KGHSH and CDR2 is LQKENI. The CDR3 length is 13 residues. V lost 5 bases and J lost 1, with 7 bases in between. The CDR3 is CASSLGGTDTQYF. Written as DNA, the CDR3 is TGTGCCAGCTCATTGGGGGGCACAGATACGCAGTATTTT.

This sequence joins TRBV4-1 and TRBJ2-3; D may be TRBD1 (6 bases). The CDR3 extends over 16 amino acids. Germline CDR1 MGHRA, CDR2 YSYEKL. Trimming took off 4 bases at V and 1 base at J, with 15 bases between the two ends. CDR3 region: CASSPRKDRGTDTQYF. The CDR3 bases are TGCGCCAGCAGCCCGCGGAAGGACAGAGGCACAGATACGCAGTATTTT.

This chain uses TRBV6-4 with TRBJ1-1; 8 nucleotides match TRBD1. The CDR3 is 13 amino acids. J lost 11 bases, V lost 0 bases, and 5 bases had no gene match. Germline V gene sequence: CDR1 MRHNA, CDR2 SNTAGT. The CDR3 reads CASSDSVTGDAFF. CDR3 DNA sequence: TGTGCCAGCAGTGACTCGGTGACAGGGGACGCTTTCTTT.

CDR3 amino acids: CASSLGVNYGYTF. The DNA of the CDR3 is TGTGCCAGCAGCTTAGGTGTGAACTATGGCTACACCTTC. The V gene is TRBV27, the J gene TRBJ1-2; D ambiguous. The V end was cut by 6 bases, the J end by 2 bases, with 10 bases between. Germline V gene data show CDR1 as MNHEY and CDR2 as SMNVEV (reference sequence). The CDR3 is made up of 13 amino acids.

This clone was recorded once. The rearrangement joins TRBV6-6 to TRBJ1-5; D might be TRBD1 (5 bases). This CDR3 has 14 amino acids. The germline V gene has CDR1 MNHNY and CDR2 SVGAGI (reference sequence). Trimming removed 6 bases from V and 3 bases from J, with 12 bases in between. DNA of the CDR3: TGTGCCAGCAGGGACCCGGGGACCAATCAGCCCCAGCATTTT. This gives the protein CASRDPGTNQPQHF.